The rows below give T cell receptor beta chains drawn from one sample of a study of blood T cell repertoires in COVID-19. TCRdb's table, derived via immunoSEQ multiplex PCR, lists solely in-frame clones and lacks some. The sample yields more than 200,000 clones, 85% to 90% seen once. The sample consisted of PBMCs or T cells enriched from blood (not recorded which). The receptor source for this set is a man in his forties who had recovered from COVID-19. The CDR3 runs from the conserved cysteine through the conserved F or W. The D gene is left open where the match is weak. Expanded clones are given a class, and other clones once, few, many or no size at all.

V	J	D	size	CDR3	DNA
TRBV13	TRBJ1-4	-	-	CASSDGGNEKLFF	TGTGCCAGCAGTGACGGAGGGAATGAAAAACTGTTTTTT
TRBV19	TRBJ1-1	-	-	CASSIEGLSAFF	TGTGCCAGTAGTATTGAGGGCCTCTCGGCTTTCTTT
TRBV6-1	TRBJ2-5	TRBD1	-	CASSEALGQGVGETQYF	TGTGCCAGCAGTGAAGCGTTAGGACAGGGGGTAGGGGAGACCCAGTACTTC
TRBV6-5	TRBJ1-1	-	-	CASKKAKEAFF	TGTGCCAGCAAAAAAGCTAAAGAAGCTTTCTTT
TRBV2	TRBJ2-1	TRBD2	-	CASGAGRVVEQFF	TGTGCCAGCGGGGCCGGGAGGGTGGTTGAGCAGTTCTTC
TRBV7-9	TRBJ2-1	TRBD2	once	CASSSPLAGSYNEQFF	TGTGCCAGCAGCTCCCCCCTAGCGGGCTCCTACAATGAGCAGTTCTTC
TRBV11-3	TRBJ2-1	TRBD2	-	CASSLGLAGAVGQFF	TGTGCCAGCAGCTTAGGGCTAGCGGGAGCGGTCGGGCAGTTCTTC
TRBV14	TRBJ2-1	TRBD1	few	CASSQDGQDNEQFF	TGTGCCAGCAGCCAAGATGGACAGGACAATGAGCAGTTCTTC
TRBV18	TRBJ2-7	-	-	CASSPSGLYEQYF	TGTGCCAGCTCACCAAGTGGCCTCTACGAGCAGTACTTC
TRBV12-3/TRBV12-4	TRBJ2-2	-	-	CASSRGTGELFF	TGTGCCAGCAGCAGGGGAACCGGGGAGCTGTTTTTT
TRBV2	TRBJ2-7	TRBD2	-	CATSAGPYEQYF	TGTGCCACGTCAGCGGGGCCCTACGAGCAGTACTTC
TRBV5-1	TRBJ2-7	-	-	CASSARQMSSYEQYF	TGCGCCAGCAGCGCACGACAGATGAGCTCCTACGAGCAGTACTTC
TRBV7-2	TRBJ2-7	TRBD2	-	CASQAAGLARYEQYF	TGTGCCAGCCAAGCTGCGGGACTAGCCCGATACGAGCAGTACTTC
TRBV18	TRBJ1-3	-	-	CASSQPGHLNSGNTIYF	TGTGCCAGCTCACAACCGGGACACCTTAACTCTGGAAACACCATATATTTT
TRBV9	TRBJ1-6	TRBD1	-	CASSVRDSERYSPLHF	TGTGCCAGCAGCGTCCGGGACAGTGAAAGATATTCACCCCTCCACTTT
TRBV27	TRBJ1-1	-	-	CASSISGTLSPEAFF	TGTGCCAGCAGTATCTCCGGGACTTTATCCCCTGAAGCTTTCTTT
TRBV2	TRBJ2-2	-	-	CASSEGLYGTGELFF	TGTGCCAGCAGTGAGGGGCTGTATGGTACCGGGGAGCTGTTTTTT
TRBV18	TRBJ2-2	-	-	CASSPLDSTGELFF	TGTGCCAGCTCACCATTGGACAGCACCGGGGAGCTGTTTTTT
TRBV12-3/TRBV12-4	TRBJ1-2	TRBD1	many	CASSLGTGVGYTF	TGTGCCAGCAGTTTAGGGACAGGGGTTGGCTACACCTTC
TRBV30	TRBJ1-1	-	-	CAWSSPGGQRGYTEAFF	TGTGCCTGGAGTTCCCCGGGGGGGCAACGGGGTTACACTGAAGCTTTCTTT
TRBV6-4	TRBJ2-7	TRBD2	-	CASVAGLNYEQYF	TGTGCCAGTGTAGCGGGATTGAACTACGAGCAGTACTTC
TRBV19	TRBJ2-7	-	-	CASSTNSGYEQYF	TGTGCCAGTAGTACCAACAGTGGCTACGAGCAGTACTTC